Shown below are 23 T cell receptor beta chains from a single sample sequenced in a study of blood T cell repertoires in COVID-19. Sequenced by immunoSEQ multiplex PCR; TCRdb stores in-frame clones only, minus some. The repertoire consists of 150,000 to 200,000 clones, with roughly 84% occurring once and the leading ten covering around 10%. Source material: peripheral blood. The receptors shown here come from a woman of 80 years or more with acute or convalescent COVID-19.

The chain has TRBV5-4 and TRBJ2-1; no definite D call. The V gene's germline CDR1 is SGHNT and CDR2 YYREEE (reference sequence). Trimming cost V 0 bases and J 12 bases, with 10 bases left between them. The length of the CDR3 is 12 residues. CDR3 protein: CASSLGGAGQFF. CDR3 DNA: TGTGCCAGCAGCTTGGGAGGCGCTGGGCAGTTCTTC.

This chain connects TRBV4-3 to TRBJ1-2; D call uncertain. The V gene's germline CDR1 is LGHNA and CDR2 YSLEER. CDR3 size: 13 residues. The V end lost 2 bases, the J end lost 9 bases, and 13 bases lay between the germline ends. The CDR3 bases are TGCGCCAGCAGCCAACCCCCAGAAACAAGCTACACCTTC. Its protein is CASSQPPETSYTF.

The J gene is TRBJ2-1, the V gene TRBV6-2 or TRBV6-3; D ambiguous. The CDR3 covers 12 residues. CDR1 and CDR2 from the germline V gene are MNHEY and SVGEGT. The V end was cut by 6 bases, the J end by 13 bases, with 16 bases between. This CDR3 is CASSQTGILQFF. In DNA, the CDR3 is TGTGCCAGCAGCCAAACGGGTATTCTACAGTTCTTC.

The CDR3 sequence: CAWSGTSGSYEQYF. For the CDR3, the DNA is TGTGCCTGGAGTGGGACTAGCGGATCCTACGAGCAGTACTTC. The chain carries TRBV30 and TRBJ2-7, with TRBD2 matching over 10 bases. CDR3 length: 14 residues. V was pared by 1 base and J by 1 base, with 1 base of the junction left unmatched. Germline V gene sequence: CDR1 GTSNPN, CDR2 SVGIG (reference sequence).

V and J are TRBV9 and TRBJ2-1; D may be TRBD2 (5 bases). With 0 bases removed from V and 2 bases from J, the gap between germline ends came to 6 bases. The CDR3 loop spans 14 amino acids. Germline CDR1 and CDR2: SGDLS and YYNGEE. This CDR3 is CASSVERTYNEQFF. The CDR3 coding sequence is TGTGCCAGCAGCGTAGAGCGGACCTACAATGAGCAGTTCTTC.

The CDR3 region is CASSYDRGEQYF. CDR3 DNA: TGTGCCAGCAGTTACGACAGGGGCGAGCAGTACTTC. V usage is TRBV6-2 or TRBV6-3 and J usage is TRBJ2-7; 8 bases are a match to TRBD1. Germline V gives CDR1 MNHEY, CDR2 SVGEGT. Trimming removed 2 bases from V and 6 bases from J; junction bases left unmatched: 0. This CDR3 region has 12 residues.

J is TRBJ1-5 and V is TRBV12-3 or TRBV12-4; D not certain. The V and J ends lost 7 bases and 0 bases respectively, with 7 bases between them. This CDR3 is built from 13 residues. The CDR3 here is CASTGSSNQPQHF. In DNA, the CDR3 is TGTGCCAGCACGGGTTCTAGCAATCAGCCCCAGCATTTT.

The J gene is TRBJ2-2, the V gene TRBV5-6, with D unresolved. The CDR3 sequence is 12 residues long. Germline CDR1 and CDR2: SGHDT and YYEEEE. V lost 5 bases to trimming and J lost 6 bases, with 8 bases between them. The CDR3 loop reads CASRPLPGELFF. In DNA, the CDR3 is TGTGCCAGCAGACCACTGCCCGGGGAGCTGTTTTTT.

The chain has TRBV30 and TRBJ2-3, with D possibly matching TRBD1 (6 bases). CDR1 is GTSNPN and CDR2 is SVGIG in the germline V gene (reference sequence). V was pared by 5 bases and J by 1 base, with 10 bases between. The CDR3 totals 13 residues. CDR3 sequence: CAWATGRTDTQYF. As DNA, the CDR3 is TGTGCCTGGGCGACAGGCCGCACAGATACGCAGTATTTT.

CDR3: CASSGGETQYF. In DNA, the CDR3 is TGCGCCAGCAGCGGGGGGGAGACCCAGTACTTC. The J gene is TRBJ2-5, the V gene TRBV5-1, with D tentatively TRBD2 (6 bases). V lost 4 bases, J lost 5 bases, and 6 bases lay in between. The CDR3 runs 11 residues. Germline V CDR1 and CDR2: SGHRS, YFSETQ.

This clone was seen a single time. J is TRBJ1-1 and V is TRBV7-9; TRBD1 might be the D (5 bases). Germline V CDR1 and CDR2: SEHNR, FQNEAQ (reference sequence). The ends were cut back, 5 bases at V and 7 bases at J, with 20 bases in the middle. The CDR3 is made up of 15 amino acids. CDR3 nucleotide sequence: TGTGCCAGCAGCCCTGGGACTGCGGTAGGGAGTGAAGCTTTCTTT. Translation gives CASSPGTAVGSEAFF.

This clone has just one count. The chain is built from TRBV9 and TRBJ2-1; D is perhaps TRBD2 (7 bases). The CDR3 covers 17 residues. Trimming removed 0 bases at V and 0 bases at J, with 13 bases between. The germline CDR1 and CDR2 sequences are SGDLS and YYNGEE. The CDR3 loop is CASSVGRRGRSYNEQFF. CDR3 nucleotide sequence: TGTGCCAGCAGCGTAGGAAGGCGGGGGCGCTCCTACAATGAGCAGTTCTTC.

The V and J genes are TRBV7-2 and TRBJ2-3; 7 bases match TRBD2. Germline V gene sequence: CDR1 SGHTA, CDR2 FQGNSA. This CDR3 spans 14 amino acids. CDR3 in amino acids: CASIWGGSTDTQYF. DNA of the CDR3: TGTGCTAGTATATGGGGGGGAAGCACAGATACGCAGTATTTT.

The chain uses TRBV7-2 and TRBJ2-3; 8 bases are a match to TRBD2. The V gene end was trimmed by 3 bases and the J gene end by 1 base; junction bases not matched to a gene: 9. The V gene's germline CDR1 is SGHTA and CDR2 FQGNSA. The CDR3 covers 17 residues. The CDR3: CASSFREAGARTDTQYF. In nucleotides, the CDR3 is TGTGCCAGCAGCTTCCGGGAAGCGGGGGCCCGCACAGATACGCAGTATTTT.

V and J are TRBV29-1 and TRBJ1-1; perhaps TRBD1 as D (5 bases). With 5 bases removed from V and 4 bases from J, the gap between germline ends came to 14 bases. The length of the CDR3 is 13 residues. In germline, CDR1 is SQVTM, CDR2 ANQGSEA. The CDR3 loop reads CSVRGEVGTEAFF. The CDR3 DNA is TGCAGCGTTAGAGGGGAGGTTGGCACTGAAGCTTTCTTT.

This sequence joins TRBV19 and TRBJ2-5, with 7 positions matching TRBD2. Germline V lookup: CDR1 LNHDA, CDR2 SQIVND (reference sequence). Germline trimming cut 10 bases from V and 4 bases from J; bases unmatched to any gene: 6. The CDR3 length is 12 residues. The CDR3 protein is CATDSGGETQYF. The CDR3 nucleotides read TGTGCCACCGACTCGGGGGGAGAGACCCAGTACTTC. Supplemented by reference TRBV19 and TRBJ2-5, the full variable domain reads DGGITQSPKYLFRKEGQNVTLSCEQNLNHDAMYWYRQDPGQGLRLIYYSQIVNDFQKGDIAEGYSVSREKKESFPLTVTSAQKNPTAFYLCATDSGGETQYFGPGTRLLVL.

The CDR3 protein is CASSPGGGLVSEQYF. DNA for the CDR3: TGTGCCAGCAGCCCGGGTGGGGGACTAGTATCCGAGCAGTACTTC. This chain uses TRBV7-6 with TRBJ2-7; 8 positions agree with TRBD2. CDR3 size: 15 residues. In germline, CDR1 is SGHVS, CDR2 FNYEAQ. V lost 5 bases to trimming and J lost 6 bases; unmatched junction nucleotides: 12.

This chain links TRBV6-6 with TRBJ2-7, with 7 bases fitting TRBD1. The CDR3 consists of 13 residues. Germline loops: CDR1 MNHNY, CDR2 SVGAGI (reference sequence). V was pared by 6 bases and J by 3 bases, with 5 bases of the junction left unmatched. The DNA for the CDR3 is TGTGCCAGCAGCCCTGACAGGGACTACGAGCAGTACTTC. Encoded protein: CASSPDRDYEQYF.

The CDR3 region is CASSKTGEETQYF. The CDR3 region has the DNA TGCGCCAGCAGTAAGACAGGGGAAGAGACCCAGTACTTC. The rearrangement joins TRBV10-1 to TRBJ2-5, with 8 bases aligning to TRBD1. Trimming cost V 5 bases and J 3 bases; bases outside gene matches: 2. The CDR3 runs to 13 residues. Germline CDR1 reads WNHNN; CDR2 reads SYGVQD (reference sequence).

The rearrangement links TRBV9 to TRBJ2-3; D is undetermined. Germline CDR1 SGDLS, CDR2 YYNGEE. Trimming shortened V by 4 bases and J by 2 bases, and 11 bases separated the two germline ends. This CDR3 is built from 14 residues. CDR3 in DNA: TGTGCCAGCAGCCCCCTGAGGTCCACAGATACGCAGTATTTT. It is translated as CASSPLRSTDTQYF.

This clone was detected once. The V gene is TRBV5-1, the J gene TRBJ2-1; 9 bases agree with TRBD2. Looked up from germline, CDR1 is SGHRS and CDR2 is YFSETQ. V was pared by 1 base and J by 0 bases, with 17 bases of the junction left unmatched. The CDR3 covers 21 residues. The CDR3 region has the DNA TGCGCCAGCAGCTTGTGGGGAGCCCAGCGGGGGGCTCATATCTCCTACAATGAGCAGTTCTTC. As protein: CASSLWGAQRGAHISYNEQFF.

J is TRBJ2-1 and V is TRBV5-4; a possible D gene is TRBD2 (6 bases). The CDR3 totals 15 residues. The germline V and J ends were trimmed by 0 bases and 0 bases, with 7 bases remaining between them. Germline values: CDR1 SGHNT, CDR2 YYREEE (reference sequence). The CDR3 is CASSLGGVSYNEQFF. In DNA, the CDR3 is TGTGCCAGCAGCTTGGGCGGGGTCTCCTACAATGAGCAGTTCTTC.

A few counts support this clone. This chain connects TRBV15 to TRBJ2-7, with D perhaps TRBD2 (5 bases). Between the trimmed V and J ends, which lost 1 base and 7 bases, there was a span of 11 bases. Germline V gene data show CDR1 as LNHNV and CDR2 as YYDKDF (reference sequence). CDR3 length equals 13 residues. CDR3 sequence: CATSRAGSREQYF. DNA of the CDR3: TGTGCCACCAGCAGAGCGGGGAGTAGGGAGCAGTACTTC.